The clone carrying this TCR beta chain was recorded a few times. Its antigen is not known. Healthy Caucasian individuals from Russia aged about 6 to 95 were enrolled as donors. There were at least 5.5 micrograms of total RNA extracted from every sample. The data stem from a study of blood T cells in healthy people across ages. Study findings and constraints: More naive CD4+ cells and higher diversity marked long-lived donors relative to aged donors. Diversity of TCR beta correlated strongly with naive T cell percentage.

The CDR3 totals 16 residues. CDR1 SGHVS and CDR2 FQNEAQ come from the germline V gene. V was trimmed by 5 bases and J by 0 bases, leaving 17 bases between them. Through a sample-barcoded 5' primer and a J-beta primer mix, a second PCR was run for about 7 to 12 cycles. Each CDR3 protein is one row after TCRdb ran MiXCR on the 5' RACE reads. Of 1,800,000 or so distinct CDR3 sequences listed, about two fifths are singletons. This TCR was recovered from a human donor in good health. The rearrangement uses TRBV7-8 and TRBJ2-7; D tentatively fits TRBD1 or TRBD2 (6 bases each). The sample comprised blood. CDR3 amino acids: CASSPGGTTGSYEQYF. DNA for the CDR3: TGTGCCAGCAGCCCCGGAGGGACAACCGGCTCCTACGAGCAGTACTTC.